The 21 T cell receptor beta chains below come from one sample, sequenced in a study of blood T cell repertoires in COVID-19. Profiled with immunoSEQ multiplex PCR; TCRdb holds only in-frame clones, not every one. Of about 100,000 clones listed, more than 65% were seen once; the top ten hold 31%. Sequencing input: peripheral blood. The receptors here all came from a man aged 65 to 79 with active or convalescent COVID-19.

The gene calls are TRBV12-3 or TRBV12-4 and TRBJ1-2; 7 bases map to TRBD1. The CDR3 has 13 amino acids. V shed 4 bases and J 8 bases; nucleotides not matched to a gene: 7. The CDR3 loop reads CASSSQGRLGYTF. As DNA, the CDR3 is TGTGCCAGCAGTTCACAGGGGAGGTTAGGCTACACCTTC.

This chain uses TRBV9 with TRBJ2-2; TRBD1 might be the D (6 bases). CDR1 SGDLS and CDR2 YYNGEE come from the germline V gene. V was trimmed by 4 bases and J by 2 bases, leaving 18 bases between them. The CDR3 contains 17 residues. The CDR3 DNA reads TGTGCCAGCAGCCCTAGACCTGGACAGAATAACACCGGGGAGCTGTTTTTT. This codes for CASSPRPGQNNTGELFF.

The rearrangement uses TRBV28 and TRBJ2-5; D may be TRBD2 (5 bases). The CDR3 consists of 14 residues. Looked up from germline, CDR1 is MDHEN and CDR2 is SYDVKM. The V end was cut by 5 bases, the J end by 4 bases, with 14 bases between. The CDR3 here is CASSGKTGRETQYF. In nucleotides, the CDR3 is TGTGCCAGCAGTGGGAAAACGGGGAGAGAGACCCAGTACTTC.

CDR3 DNA sequence: TGTGCCATCAGTGTAAACTACGAGCAGTACTTC. Translating gives CAISVNYEQYF. V and J are TRBV10-3 and TRBJ2-7; D remains unclear. V was shortened by 4 bases and J by 3 bases, with 4 bases between the two germline ends. The CDR3 sequence is 11 residues long. The germline V gene has CDR1 ENHRY and CDR2 SYGVKD.

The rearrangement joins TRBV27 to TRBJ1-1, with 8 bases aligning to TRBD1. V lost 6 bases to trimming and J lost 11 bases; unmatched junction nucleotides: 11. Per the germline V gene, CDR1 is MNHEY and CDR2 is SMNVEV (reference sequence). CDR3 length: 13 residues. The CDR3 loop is CASSRGQGGEAFF. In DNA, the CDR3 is TGTGCCAGCAGCCGCGGACAGGGCGGGGAGGCTTTCTTT.

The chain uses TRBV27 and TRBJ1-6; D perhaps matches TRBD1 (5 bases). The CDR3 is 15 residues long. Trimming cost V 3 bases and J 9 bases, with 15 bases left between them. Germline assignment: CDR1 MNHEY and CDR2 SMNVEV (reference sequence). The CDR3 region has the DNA TGTGCCAGCAGTTTTGTCGCGCGTAGGGGTTCACCCCTCCACTTT. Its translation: CASSFVARRGSPLHF.

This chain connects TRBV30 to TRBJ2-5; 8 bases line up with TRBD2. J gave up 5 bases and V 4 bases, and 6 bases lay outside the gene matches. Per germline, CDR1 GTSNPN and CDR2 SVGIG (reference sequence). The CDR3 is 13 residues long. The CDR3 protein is CAWTRGGLETQYF. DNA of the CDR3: TGTGCCTGGACCCGGGGGGGGCTGGAGACCCAGTACTTC.

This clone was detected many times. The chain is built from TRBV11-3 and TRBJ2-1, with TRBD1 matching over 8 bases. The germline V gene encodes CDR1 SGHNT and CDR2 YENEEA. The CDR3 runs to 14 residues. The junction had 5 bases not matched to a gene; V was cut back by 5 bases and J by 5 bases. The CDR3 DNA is TGTGCCAGCAGCGTGTCCAGGGGGCACAATGAGCAGTTCTTC. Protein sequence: CASSVSRGHNEQFF.

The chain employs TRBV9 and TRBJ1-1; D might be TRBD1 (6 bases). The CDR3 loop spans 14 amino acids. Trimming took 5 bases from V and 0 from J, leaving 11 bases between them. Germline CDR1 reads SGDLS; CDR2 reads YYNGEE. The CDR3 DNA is TGTGCCAGCAGTGCAGGGGACCTGAACACTGAAGCTTTCTTT. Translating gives CASSAGDLNTEAFF. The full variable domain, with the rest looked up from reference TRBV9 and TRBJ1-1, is DSGVTQTPKHLITATGQRVTLRCSPRSGDLSVYWYQQSLDQGLQFLIQYYNGEERAKGNILERFSAQQFPDLHSELNLSSLELGDSALYFCASSAGDLNTEAFFGQGTRLTVV.

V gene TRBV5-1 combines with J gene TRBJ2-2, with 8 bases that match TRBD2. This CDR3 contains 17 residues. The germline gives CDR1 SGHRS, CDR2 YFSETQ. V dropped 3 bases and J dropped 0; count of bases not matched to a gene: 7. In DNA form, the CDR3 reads TGCGCCAGCAGCTCCCGTCGGGGGGGTTCGAACACCGGGGAGCTGTTTTTT. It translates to CASSSRRGGSNTGELFF.

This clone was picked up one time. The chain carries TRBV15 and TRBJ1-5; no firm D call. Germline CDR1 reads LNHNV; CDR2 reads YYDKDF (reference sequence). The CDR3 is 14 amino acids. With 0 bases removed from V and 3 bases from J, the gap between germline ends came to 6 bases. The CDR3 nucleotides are TGTGCCACCAGCAGAGATCTGTACAATCAGCCCCAGCATTTT. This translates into CATSRDLYNQPQHF.

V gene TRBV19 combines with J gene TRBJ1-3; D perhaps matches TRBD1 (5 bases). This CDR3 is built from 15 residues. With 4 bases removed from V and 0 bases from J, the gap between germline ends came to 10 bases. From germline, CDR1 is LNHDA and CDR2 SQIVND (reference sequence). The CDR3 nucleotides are TGTGCCAGTAGTAAGGGACTAGTCTCTGGAAACACCATATATTTT. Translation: CASSKGLVSGNTIYF.

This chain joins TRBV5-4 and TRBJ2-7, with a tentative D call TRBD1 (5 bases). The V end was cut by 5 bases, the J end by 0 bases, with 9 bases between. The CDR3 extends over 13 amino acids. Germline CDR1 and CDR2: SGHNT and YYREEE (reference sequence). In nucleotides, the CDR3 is TGTGCCAGCAGAAGCGACAGCTCCTACGAGCAGTACTTC. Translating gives CASRSDSSYEQYF.

This CDR3 is CASSHDSHTYNEQFF. CDR3 coding DNA: TGTGCCAGCAGTCATGACAGTCATACCTACAATGAGCAGTTCTTC. The chain employs TRBV6-5 and TRBJ2-1, with D tentatively TRBD1 (5 bases). The CDR3 is 15 residues long. Germline CDR1 and CDR2: MNHEY and SVGAGI. V was pared by 5 bases and J by 2 bases, with 13 bases between.

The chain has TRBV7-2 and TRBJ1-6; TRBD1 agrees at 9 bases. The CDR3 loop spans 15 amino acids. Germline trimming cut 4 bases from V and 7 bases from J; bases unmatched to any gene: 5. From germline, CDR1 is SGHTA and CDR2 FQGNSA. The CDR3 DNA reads TGTGCCAGCAGCTCCCGGGACAGGGTGAATTCACCCCTCCACTTT. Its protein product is CASSSRDRVNSPLHF.

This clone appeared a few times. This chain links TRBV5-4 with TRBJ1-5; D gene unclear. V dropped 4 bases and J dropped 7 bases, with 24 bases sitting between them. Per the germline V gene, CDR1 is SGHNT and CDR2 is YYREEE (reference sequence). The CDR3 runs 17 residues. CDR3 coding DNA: TGTGCCAGCAGCACCCCACCCCCGAGGAAGGGAGGACAGCCCCAGCATTTT. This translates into CASSTPPPRKGGQPQHF.

In DNA form, the CDR3 reads TGTGCCAGCAGCTTAGTTACAGACTCCTACGAGCAGTACTTC. Translating it yields CASSLVTDSYEQYF. This chain links TRBV7-2 with TRBJ2-7, with unresolved D. This CDR3 region has 14 residues. Between the trimmed V and J ends, which lost 1 base and 0 bases, there was a span of 7 bases. Germline values: CDR1 SGHTA, CDR2 FQGNSA.

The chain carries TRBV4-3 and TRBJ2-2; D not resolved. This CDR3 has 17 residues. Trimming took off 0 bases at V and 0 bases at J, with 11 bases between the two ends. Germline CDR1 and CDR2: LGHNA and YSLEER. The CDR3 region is CASSQEHTRTNTGELFF. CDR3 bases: TGCGCCAGCAGCCAAGAACACACGCGGACGAACACCGGGGAGCTGTTTTTT.

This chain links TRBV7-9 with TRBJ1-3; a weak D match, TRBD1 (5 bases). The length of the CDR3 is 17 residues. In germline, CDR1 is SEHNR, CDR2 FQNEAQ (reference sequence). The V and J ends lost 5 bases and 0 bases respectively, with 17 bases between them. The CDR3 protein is CASSADGGDPSGNTIYF. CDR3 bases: TGTGCCAGCAGCGCCGATGGGGGGGACCCCTCTGGAAACACCATATATTTT.

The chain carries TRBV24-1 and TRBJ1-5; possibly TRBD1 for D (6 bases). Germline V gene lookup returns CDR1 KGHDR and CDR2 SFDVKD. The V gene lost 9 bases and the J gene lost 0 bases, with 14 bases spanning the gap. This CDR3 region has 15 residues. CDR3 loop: CATAATGDSNQPQHF. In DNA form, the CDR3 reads TGTGCCACCGCGGCGACAGGAGATAGCAATCAGCCCCAGCATTTT.

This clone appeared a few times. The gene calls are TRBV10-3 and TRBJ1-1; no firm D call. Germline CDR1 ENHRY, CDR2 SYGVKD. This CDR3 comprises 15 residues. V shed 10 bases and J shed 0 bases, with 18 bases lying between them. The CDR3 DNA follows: TGTGCCACCCAATTCGGAGGAAGCATGAACACTGAAGCTTTCTTT. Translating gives CATQFGGSMNTEAFF.